The next 31 T cell receptor beta chains were all read from a single sample in a study of long-term antiretroviral therapy in people with HIV. The assay, immunoSEQ v3.0, was run at survey level. Profiled with immunoSEQ multiplex PCR; TCRdb holds only in-frame clones, not every one. The table has tens of thousands of clones, roughly 80% seen once. Sequences were derived from unsorted PBMCs, sampled 0.5 years before starting antiretroviral therapy. The receptors originated from a man in his forties with HIV.

The rearrangement links TRBV7-2 to TRBJ2-3; the match to TRBD2 covers 10 bases. V trimming: 4 bases; J trimming: 0 bases; junction bases outside the gene matches: 13. The CDR3 length is 19 residues. The germline gives CDR1 SGHTA, CDR2 FQGNSA. The CDR3: CASSYPFSGGSSSTDTQYF. CDR3 in DNA: TGTGCCAGCAGCTACCCATTTAGCGGGGGGTCCTCTAGCACAGATACGCAGTATTTT. Complete variable domain (other parts from reference TRBV7-2 and TRBJ2-3): GAGVSQSPSNKVTEKGKDVELRCDPISGHTALYWYRQSLGQGLEFLIYFQGNSAPDKSGLPSDRFSAERTGGSVSTLTIQRTQQEDSAVYLCASSYPFSGGSSSTDTQYFGPGTRLTVL.

The chain carries TRBV29-1 and TRBJ2-7; 8 nucleotides agree with TRBD2. The CDR3 length is 15 residues. The germline CDR1 and CDR2 sequences are SQVTM and ANQGSEA. The trim removed 6 bases at V and 1 base at J, leaving 11 bases unmatched. In DNA, the CDR3 is TGCAGCGTCAATGGGGTAGCGGGGCTATCCTACGAGCAGTACTTC. Protein sequence: CSVNGVAGLSYEQYF.

This clone turned up a few times. The V gene is TRBV21-1, the J gene TRBJ1-2; TRBD1 is the table's D call, not checked against the DNA. TRBV21-1 is a pseudogene. The CDR3 extends over 13 amino acids. CDR3 sequence reads: CASSRYRNYGYTF. The CDR3 bases are TGTGCCAGCAGCCGGTACAGGAACTATGGCTACACCTTC.

The chain recombines TRBV30 with TRBJ2-7; D unclear. In germline, CDR1 is GTSNPN, CDR2 SVGIG (reference sequence). V was trimmed by 0 bases and J by 2 bases, leaving 11 bases between them. The length of the CDR3 is 14 residues. The CDR3 region is CAWSVGLLPYEQYF. CDR3 in DNA: TGTGCCTGGAGTGTAGGGCTTCTTCCCTACGAGCAGTACTTC.

CDR3 sequence: CASSVEDSRPEMSQHF. DNA of the CDR3: TGTGCCAGCAGCGTAGAGGACAGTCGTCCGGAGATGTCCCAGCATTTT. The rearrangement joins TRBV9 to TRBJ1-5, with D possibly being TRBD1 (6 bases). V lost 0 bases, J lost 11 bases, and 21 bases lay in between. Per the germline V gene, CDR1 is SGDLS and CDR2 is YYNGEE. The CDR3 has 16 residues.

The rearrangement links TRBV7-2 to TRBJ2-7, with TRBD2 identical over 7 bases. J was trimmed by 0 bases and V by 5 bases; bases with no gene match: 7. Germline lookup yields CDR1 SGHTA and CDR2 FQGNSA. The CDR3 spans 15 residues. CDR3 bases: TGTGCCAGCAGCGCAAGGGGACTAAGCTCCTACGAGCAGTACTTC. It codes for CASSARGLSSYEQYF.

This chain uses TRBV2 with TRBJ2-2, with D tentatively TRBD1 (6 bases). This CDR3 has 13 residues. V lost 2 bases and J lost 7, with 8 bases in between. Germline V CDR1 and CDR2: SNHLY, FYNNEI. The CDR3 bases are TGTGCCAGCAGTGAACGACAGGTCGGGGAGCTGTTTTTT. This codes for CASSERQVGELFF. Full variable domain (rest looked up from reference TRBV2 and TRBJ2-2): EPEVTQTPSHQVTQMGQEVILRCVPISNHLYFYWYRQILGQKVEFLVSFYNNEISEKSEIFDDQFSVERPDGSNFTLKIRSTKLEDSAMYFCASSERQVGELFFGEGSRLTVL.

The chain has TRBV6-5 and TRBJ2-2; 7 positions match TRBD1. V gave up 4 bases and J gave up 3 bases; unmatched junction bases: 8. The germline V gene encodes CDR1 MNHEY and CDR2 SVGAGI. CDR3 length: 16 amino acids. The CDR3 loop reads CASSSLQGRDTGELFF. CDR3 coding DNA: TGTGCCAGCAGTTCCCTACAGGGGCGGGACACCGGGGAGCTGTTTTTT.

The rearrangement links TRBV10-1 to TRBJ1-3; TRBD1 is a possible D gene (5 bases). Looked up from germline, CDR1 is WNHNN and CDR2 is SYGVQD (reference sequence). CDR3 size: 19 residues. The V and J ends lost 10 bases and 0 bases respectively, with 28 bases between them. This chain's CDR3 is CATKRGRGRHLDSGNTIYF. The CDR3 bases are TGCGCCACCAAAAGGGGTAGAGGCAGACATCTCGACTCTGGAAACACCATATATTTT.

Here the CDR3 DNA reads TGTGCCACCGGGACAGAATCGTACGGCTACACCTTC. This translates into CATGTESYGYTF. V gene TRBV10-3 combines with J gene TRBJ1-2; TRBD1 agrees at 7 bases. The CDR3 runs 12 residues. The V and J ends lost 10 bases and 8 bases, in that order; junction bases with no gene match: 10. Looked up from germline, CDR1 is ENHRY and CDR2 is SYGVKD.

This rearrangement joins TRBV29-1 to TRBJ1-1; no firm D call. Trimming took 7 bases from V and 0 from J, leaving 15 bases between them. CDR1 and CDR2 (germline): SQVTM, ANQGSEA. The CDR3 has 14 amino acids. CDR3 sequence: CSARLRAMNTEAFF. CDR3 coding DNA: TGCAGCGCGCGTCTGAGAGCCATGAACACTGAAGCTTTCTTT.

V usage is TRBV6-5 and J usage is TRBJ2-5; D uncertain. V lost 4 bases and J lost 2, with 8 bases in between. Germline V gene lookup returns CDR1 MNHEY and CDR2 SVGAGI. This CDR3 contains 13 residues. The CDR3 spells CASSLYPQETQYF. The CDR3 DNA follows: TGTGCCAGCAGTTTGTACCCACAAGAGACCCAGTACTTC.

The chain links TRBV15 to TRBJ1-1, with D maybe TRBD1 (5 bases). The CDR3 extends over 14 amino acids. Deletions cut 5 bases from V and 5 bases from J, with 15 bases between. Germline V gene data show CDR1 as LNHNV and CDR2 as YYDKDF (reference sequence). CDR3 residues: CATSRRGLMTEAFF. CDR3 bases: TGTGCCACCAGCCGGAGGGGTTTAATGACTGAAGCTTTCTTT.

The rearrangement uses TRBV28 and TRBJ2-7; TRBD2 might be the D (5 bases). This CDR3 has 14 amino acids. V lost 7 bases and J lost 2, with 15 bases in between. Germline V lookup: CDR1 MDHEN, CDR2 SYDVKM. The CDR3 coding sequence is TGTGCCAGCACCCCTCAGGCGGGTGCCTACGAGCAGTACTTC. Translation: CASTPQAGAYEQYF.

This chain links TRBV29-1 with TRBJ1-4; weak D call: TRBD1 (5 bases). V was clipped by 1 base and J by 7 bases, with 7 bases between them. This CDR3 is 12 amino acids long. The V gene's germline CDR1 is SQVTM and CDR2 ANQGSEA. The CDR3 protein is CSVEAGSEKLFF. CDR3 sequence (DNA): TGCAGCGTTGAAGCAGGGAGTGAAAAACTGTTTTTT.

This sequence joins TRBV7-9 and TRBJ2-1, with TRBD1 matching over 8 bases. The CDR3 loop spans 16 amino acids. Trimming took 4 bases from V and 2 from J; bases not matched to a gene: 7. The germline CDR1 and CDR2 sequences are SEHNR and FQNEAQ (reference sequence). The CDR3 loop is CASSWPGQDPYNEQFF. CDR3 nucleotides: TGTGCCAGCAGCTGGCCGGGACAGGATCCCTACAATGAGCAGTTCTTC.

The rearrangement uses TRBV5-6 and TRBJ1-2; unclear D gene. V was shortened by 0 bases and J by 1 base, with 4 bases between the two germline ends. The V gene's germline CDR1 is SGHDT and CDR2 YYEEEE. The CDR3 extends over 13 amino acids. Here the CDR3 reads CASSLGINYGYTF. As DNA, the CDR3 is TGTGCCAGCAGCTTGGGGATTAACTATGGCTACACCTTC. Variable domain in full (rest from reference TRBV5-6 and TRBJ1-2): DAGVTQSPTHLIKTRGQQVTLRCSPKSGHDTVSWYQQALGQGPQFIFQYYEEEERQRGNFPDRFSGHQFPNYSSELNVNALLLGDSALYLCASSLGINYGYTFGSGTRLTVV.

V is TRBV28 and J is TRBJ1-1, with 8 bases fitting TRBD1. The germline V gene has CDR1 MDHEN and CDR2 SYDVKM. Trimming at V came to 6 bases and at J to 3 bases, leaving 3 bases not matched to a gene. The CDR3 length is 13 residues. CDR3 coding DNA: TGTGCCAGCAGCTCGACAGGGGACACTGAAGCTTTCTTT. Translation: CASSSTGDTEAFF.

This chain uses TRBV5-5 with TRBJ1-2, with a weak D call TRBD1 (5 bases). Trimming shortened V by 0 bases and J by 2 bases, and 14 bases separated the two germline ends. Germline CDR1 reads SGHKS; CDR2 reads YYEKEE (reference sequence). This CDR3 contains 16 residues. As DNA, the CDR3 is TGTGCCAGCAGCTTGGTATGGGGGGTTCAGAACTATGGCTACACCTTC. This encodes CASSLVWGVQNYGYTF.

The rearrangement uses TRBV7-9 and TRBJ2-1; D is undetermined. The CDR3 is 12 residues long. Between the trimmed V and J ends, which lost 3 bases and 7 bases, there was a span of 7 bases. CDR1 SEHNR and CDR2 FQNEAQ come from the germline V gene (reference sequence). CDR3 DNA: TGTGCCAGCAGCTTCACCCAAAATGAGCAGTTCTTC. Its translation is CASSFTQNEQFF. The full variable domain, its missing parts supplied by reference TRBV7-9 and TRBJ2-1, is DTGVSQNPRHKITKRGQNVTFRCDPISEHNRLYWYRQTLGQGPEFLTYFQNEAQLEKSRLLSDRFSAERPKGSFSTLEIQRTEQGDSAMYLCASSFTQNEQFFGPGTRLTVL.

The chain's CDR3 is CASSLTASMNTEAFF. CDR3 DNA sequence: TGTGCCAGCAGCCTGACAGCGTCGATGAACACTGAAGCTTTCTTT. The chain employs TRBV5-5 and TRBJ1-1, with D possibly TRBD1 on 5 matching bases. The CDR3 consists of 15 residues. Germline lookup yields CDR1 SGHKS and CDR2 YYEKEE (reference sequence). The ends were cut back, 4 bases at V and 0 bases at J, with 13 bases in the middle.

This sequence joins TRBV30 and TRBJ1-5, with 9 bases identical to TRBD1. V lost 0 bases and J lost 5; bases outside the gene matches: 5. The CDR3 is 15 residues long. Germline V CDR1 and CDR2: GTSNPN, SVGIG (reference sequence). This CDR3 reads CAWSVGGQGYQPQHF. The CDR3 DNA is TGTGCCTGGAGTGTAGGGGGACAGGGCTATCAGCCCCAGCATTTT.

The gene calls are TRBV5-1 and TRBJ1-6; D may be TRBD1 (6 bases). Germline V lookup: CDR1 SGHRS, CDR2 YFSETQ. The CDR3 is made up of 16 amino acids. Trimming took 0 bases from V and 6 from J, leaving 13 bases between them. CDR3 region: CASSLGKGRGNSPLHF. The CDR3 coding sequence is TGCGCCAGCAGCTTGGGAAAGGGCAGGGGTAATTCACCCCTCCACTTT. The full variable domain, completed using reference TRBV5-1 and TRBJ1-6, is KAGVTQTPRYLIKTRGQQVTLSCSPISGHRSVSWYQQTPGQGLQFLFEYFSETQRNKGNFPGRFSGRQFSNSRSEMNVSTLELGDSALYLCASSLGKGRGNSPLHFGNGTRLTVT.

V and J are TRBV28 and TRBJ2-7; 7 bases agree with TRBD1. V dropped 3 bases and J dropped 5; count of bases not matched to a gene: 10. The CDR3 covers 15 residues. CDR1 and CDR2 (germline): MDHEN, SYDVKM. CDR3 amino acids: CASSFVPTGYNEQYF. The DNA of the CDR3 is TGTGCCAGCAGTTTCGTTCCGACAGGGTACAACGAGCAGTACTTC. The complete variable domain, with remaining parts taken from reference TRBV28 and TRBJ2-7, reads DVKVTQSSRYLVKRTGEKVFLECVQDMDHENMFWYRQDPGLGLRLIYFSYDVKMKEKGDIPEGYSVSREKKERFSLILESASTNQTSMYLCASSFVPTGYNEQYFGPGTRLTVT.

The chain links TRBV28 to TRBJ1-2; 7 bases are shared with TRBD1. This CDR3 region has 13 residues. V gave up 3 bases and J gave up 9 bases; unmatched junction bases: 7. Germline values: CDR1 MDHEN, CDR2 SYDVKM. The CDR3 nucleotides are TGTGCCAGCAGTTTGAATAGGGGGCGAAGCTACACCTTC. Its protein product is CASSLNRGRSYTF.

The V and J genes are TRBV30 and TRBJ2-3; a weak D match, TRBD1 (5 bases). The CDR3 length is 15 residues. The ends were cut back, 2 bases at V and 5 bases at J, with 17 bases in the middle. Germline V CDR1 and CDR2: GTSNPN, SVGIG (reference sequence). The CDR3 DNA is TGTGCCTGGAGTCCCGACAGACGACCGGGAGATACGCAGTATTTT. It yields the protein CAWSPDRRPGDTQYF. Combining the CDR3 with reference TRBV30 and TRBJ2-3 gives the whole variable domain SQTIHQWPATLVQPVGSPLSLECTVEGTSNPNLYWYRQAAGRGLQLLFYSVGIGQISSEVPQNLSASRPQDRQFILSSKKLLLSDSGFYLCAWSPDRRPGDTQYFGPGTRLTVL.

The J gene is TRBJ2-7, the V gene TRBV28; 13 positions agree with TRBD2. V dropped 4 bases and J dropped 1; count of bases not matched to a gene: 7. Germline V gene data show CDR1 as MDHEN and CDR2 as SYDVKM. The CDR3 runs 17 residues. As DNA, the CDR3 is TGTGCCAGCAGTTGGACTAGCGGGGGCCCTCTATCCTACGAGCAGTACTTC. The encoded protein is CASSWTSGGPLSYEQYF. The full variable domain, rest sourced from reference TRBV28 and TRBJ2-7, is DVKVTQSSRYLVKRTGEKVFLECVQDMDHENMFWYRQDPGLGLRLIYFSYDVKMKEKGDIPEGYSVSREKKERFSLILESASTNQTSMYLCASSWTSGGPLSYEQYFGPGTRLTVT.

The chain uses TRBV5-4 and TRBJ1-1; D is possibly TRBD1 (6 bases). This CDR3 region has 15 residues. Germline lookup yields CDR1 SGHNT and CDR2 YYREEE (reference sequence). The V gene lost 1 base and the J gene lost 4 bases, with 14 bases spanning the gap. CDR3 amino acids: CASSLPRTDATEAFF. The CDR3 nucleotides are TGTGCCAGCAGCTTGCCCCGGACAGACGCCACTGAAGCTTTCTTT.

The V and J genes are TRBV4-1 and TRBJ2-3, with D possibly TRBD1 on 7 matching bases. This CDR3 region has 15 residues. Germline CDR1 reads MGHRA; CDR2 reads YSYEKL. Trimming shortened V by 0 bases and J by 4 bases, and 11 bases separated the two germline ends. CDR3 coding DNA: TGCGCCAGCAGCCAAGACGACAGGGAGGCAGATACGCAGTATTTT. Translation gives CASSQDDREADTQYF.

The CDR3 region has the DNA TGCAGCGTTGAGCGTGGGTTAGCCAAAAACATTCAGTACTTC. Residues: CSVERGLAKNIQYF. The chain combines TRBV29-1 with TRBJ2-4, with D hard to call. Germline values: CDR1 SQVTM, CDR2 ANQGSEA. Trimming took off 3 bases at V and 0 bases at J, with 9 bases between the two ends. The CDR3 loop spans 14 amino acids.

J is TRBJ2-3 and V is TRBV18; the D is unclear. The CDR3 length is 14 residues. The V end lost 3 bases, the J end lost 4 bases, and 11 bases lay between the germline ends. Germline values: CDR1 KGHSH, CDR2 LQKENI. The CDR3 nucleotides read TGTGCCAGCTCACCGGGTCCAGCGTCAGATACGCAGTATTTT. This codes for CASSPGPASDTQYF.